The 14 T cell receptor beta chains reported below all come from one sample, sequenced in a study of shared clonotypes between healthy human individuals. Libraries were prepared by immunoSEQ multiplex PCR; TCRdb keeps only in-frame clonotypes and omits some of them. The repertoire has more than 2 million clones, 90% to 95% of them found once; the top ten carry 0.13%. What was sequenced was naive CD4+ T cells sorted from blood. Subset meaning: CD45RA+ positively selected. These receptors were obtained from a young man in good health.

The gene calls are TRBV5-4 and TRBJ1-1, with D perhaps matching TRBD1 (5 bases). Germline V lookup: CDR1 SGHNT, CDR2 YYREEE (reference sequence). This CDR3 is 15 amino acids long. The ends were cut back, 3 bases at V and 2 bases at J, with 14 bases in the middle. For the CDR3, the DNA is TGTGCCAGCAGCTCCTTGGGGGAGGGAAACACTGAAGCTTTCTTT. Its protein is CASSSLGEGNTEAFF.

This chain links TRBV19 with TRBJ2-2; weak D call: TRBD2 (6 bases). V lost 9 bases, J lost 4 bases, and 12 bases lay in between. CDR1 LNHDA and CDR2 SQIVND come from the germline V gene (reference sequence). The CDR3 totals 13 residues. CDR3 DNA sequence: TGTGCCAGCCTGAGGCGGGGCACCGGGGAGCTGTTTTTT. Translation: CASLRRGTGELFF.

V is TRBV5-1 and J is TRBJ2-3, with a possible D match to TRBD1 (5 bases). CDR1 is SGHRS, CDR2 YFSETQ, per germline. This CDR3 comprises 14 residues. The V end lost 1 base, the J end lost 3 bases, and 9 bases lay between the germline ends. The CDR3 bases are TGCGCCAGCAGCTTGTGGGGCGCAACAGATACGCAGTATTTT. Protein: CASSLWGATDTQYF. Together with reference TRBV5-1 and TRBJ2-3, the CDR3 gives the full variable domain: KAGVTQTPRYLIKTRGQQVTLSCSPISGHRSVSWYQQTPGQGLQFLFEYFSETQRNKGNFPGRFSGRQFSNSRSEMNVSTLELGDSALYLCASSLWGATDTQYFGPGTRLTVL.

This chain links TRBV5-4 with TRBJ2-2, with D perhaps matching TRBD1 or TRBD2 (6 bases each). Trimming cost V 1 base and J 13 bases, with 11 bases left between them. CDR1 and CDR2 (germline): SGHNT, YYREEE (reference sequence). The CDR3 totals 12 residues. CDR3 in amino acids: CASSLPQGGLFF. The CDR3 nucleotides read TGTGCCAGCAGCTTGCCACAGGGAGGGCTGTTTTTT.

This clone was detected many times. Distinct nucleotide sequences in the sample also encode this CDR3. The CDR3 sequence is CASSLGQGTVGYGYTF. The CDR3, as DNA: TGCGCCAGCAGCCTAGGACAGGGGACGGTGGGCTATGGCTACACCTTC. This rearrangement joins TRBV5-1 to TRBJ1-2; TRBD1 matches 9 bases. The V gene end was trimmed by 4 bases and the J gene end by 4 bases; junction bases not matched to a gene: 11. Germline CDR1 reads SGHRS; CDR2 reads YFSETQ. The CDR3 is made up of 16 amino acids.

The chain uses TRBV28 and TRBJ2-4; D possibly corresponds to TRBD2 (5 bases). The germline gives CDR1 MDHEN, CDR2 SYDVKM. Trimming removed 6 bases from V and 6 bases from J, with 15 bases in between. The CDR3 is 14 amino acids. The CDR3 reads CASSLGNRRNIQYF. DNA of the CDR3: TGTGCCAGCAGCCTCGGGAATCGCCGAAACATTCAGTACTTC.

The chain employs TRBV19 and TRBJ2-7; 7 positions match TRBD1. V dropped 0 bases and J dropped 3; count of bases not matched to a gene: 2. This CDR3 spans 14 amino acids. Germline V gene data show CDR1 as LNHDA and CDR2 as SQIVND (reference sequence). The CDR3: CASSIEGTVYEQYF. The DNA of the CDR3 is TGTGCCAGTAGTATAGAGGGGACAGTCTACGAGCAGTACTTC.

This chain uses TRBV7-2 with TRBJ2-7; the match to TRBD2 covers 11 bases. Unmatched junction bases numbered 7, after V lost 6 bases and J lost 3 bases. The germline CDR1 and CDR2 sequences are SGHTA and FQGNSA. This CDR3 is 15 amino acids long. CDR3 in DNA: TGTGCCAGCAGTCAGGGACTAGCGGCCAGCTACGAGCAGTACTTC. This sequence encodes CASSQGLAASYEQYF.

The chain carries TRBV5-4 and TRBJ1-2; 7 nucleotides match TRBD1. Looked up from germline, CDR1 is SGHNT and CDR2 is YYREEE (reference sequence). This CDR3 is 15 amino acids long. Unmatched junction bases numbered 9, after V lost 3 bases and J lost 4 bases. This CDR3 reads CASSWGGGAGYGYTF. The CDR3 bases are TGTGCCAGCAGCTGGGGAGGGGGCGCGGGCTATGGCTACACCTTC.

The chain carries TRBV7-2 and TRBJ1-4, with TRBD1 matching 7 bases. The junction had 8 bases not matched to a gene; V was cut back by 4 bases and J by 0 bases. Germline V CDR1 and CDR2: SGHTA, FQGNSA. The CDR3 spans 17 residues. The CDR3 region has the DNA TGTGCCAGCAGCTCCCGGGACAGATTTGCAACTAATGAAAAACTGTTTTTT. Its protein product is CASSSRDRFATNEKLFF.

Note on this clone: Other DNA sequences in the same sample also yield this CDR3. The rearrangement uses TRBV10-3 and TRBJ2-5, with 8 bases that match TRBD2. This CDR3 has 13 amino acids. Trimming at V came to 6 bases and at J to 5 bases, leaving 5 bases not matched to a gene. Per the germline V gene, CDR1 is ENHRY and CDR2 is SYGVKD. CDR3 in amino acids: CAISGGERETQYF. CDR3 nucleotide sequence: TGTGCCATCAGCGGGGGGGAGCGGGAGACCCAGTACTTC.

CDR3 DNA sequence: TGTGCCAGCAGTTACCCGAGGCAGGGTCATTCACCCCTCCACTTT. It is translated as CASSYPRQGHSPLHF. This chain uses TRBV6-5 with TRBJ1-6, with D tentatively TRBD1 (5 bases). CDR3 length: 15 amino acids. The germline CDR1 and CDR2 sequences are MNHEY and SVGAGI. V lost 2 bases and J lost 8, with 13 bases in between.

The chain couples TRBV5-4 to TRBJ2-1, with 11 nucleotides matching TRBD1. Germline loops: CDR1 SGHNT, CDR2 YYREEE (reference sequence). Trimming cost V 2 bases and J 9 bases; bases outside gene matches: 13. The CDR3 covers 17 residues. The CDR3: CASSFIWSGQGGTEQFF. The CDR3 nucleotides are TGTGCCAGCAGCTTCATTTGGTCGGGACAGGGGGGCACTGAGCAGTTCTTC.

V is TRBV28 and J is TRBJ1-5; no clear D. The CDR3 consists of 15 residues. Germline V CDR1 and CDR2: MDHEN, SYDVKM. The germline V and J ends were trimmed by 5 bases and 2 bases, with 13 bases remaining between them. The CDR3: CASSTRGGRNQPQHF. CDR3 DNA: TGTGCCAGCAGTACTCGGGGAGGCCGCAATCAGCCCCAGCATTTT. Full variable domain (missing parts from reference TRBV28 and TRBJ1-5): DVKVTQSSRYLVKRTGEKVFLECVQDMDHENMFWYRQDPGLGLRLIYFSYDVKMKEKGDIPEGYSVSREKKERFSLILESASTNQTSMYLCASSTRGGRNQPQHFGDGTRLSIL.